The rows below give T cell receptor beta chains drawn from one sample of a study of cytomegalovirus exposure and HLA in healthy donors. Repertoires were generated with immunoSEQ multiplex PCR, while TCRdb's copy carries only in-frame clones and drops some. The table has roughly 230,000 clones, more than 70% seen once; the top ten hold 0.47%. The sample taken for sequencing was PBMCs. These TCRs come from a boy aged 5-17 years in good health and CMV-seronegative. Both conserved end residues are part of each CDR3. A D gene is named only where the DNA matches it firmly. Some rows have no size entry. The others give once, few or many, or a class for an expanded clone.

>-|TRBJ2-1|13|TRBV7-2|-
CASSLAGGTEQFF
TGTGCCAGCAGCTTAGCCGGGGGGACAGAGCAGTTCTTC
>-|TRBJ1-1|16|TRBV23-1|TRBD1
CASSQPDRGGGTEAFF
TGCGCCAGCAGTCAACCGGACAGGGGCGGGGGCACTGAAGCTTTCTTT
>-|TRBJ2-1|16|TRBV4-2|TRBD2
CASSQDASGSYNEQFF
TGTGCCAGCAGCCAAGACGCTAGCGGGAGCTACAATGAGCAGTTCTTC
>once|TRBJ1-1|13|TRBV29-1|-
CSVTMTGKGEAFF
TGCAGCGTGACCATGACAGGTAAGGGAGAAGCTTTCTTT
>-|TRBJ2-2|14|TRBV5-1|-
CASSAGTLTGELFF
TGCGCCAGCAGCGCCGGGACTCTCACCGGGGAGCTGTTTTTT
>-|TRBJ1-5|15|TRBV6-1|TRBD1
CATLQEGARGLPQHF
TGTGCCACTTTGCAGGAGGGGGCCCGAGGGTTGCCCCAGCATTTT
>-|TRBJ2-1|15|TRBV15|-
CATSRDAGSYNEQFF
TGTGCCACCAGCAGAGATGCGGGCAGCTACAATGAGCAGTTCTTC
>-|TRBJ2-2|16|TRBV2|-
CASSAGRIGSSGELFF
TGTGCCAGCAGTGCGGGGCGGATCGGGAGCAGCGGGGAGCTGTTTTTT
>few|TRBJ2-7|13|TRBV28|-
CASENSGTYEQYF
TGTGCCAGCGAGAATAGCGGTACCTACGAGCAGTACTTC
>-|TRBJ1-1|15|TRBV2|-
CASSDEFFGNTEAFF
TGTGCCAGCAGTGATGAGTTTTTCGGGAACACTGAAGCTTTCTTT
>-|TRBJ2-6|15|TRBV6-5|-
CASSRPNRVANVLTF
TGTGCCAGCAGTCGACCCAACAGGGTCGCCAACGTCCTGACTTTC
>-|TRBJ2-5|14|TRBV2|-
CASTGPGMKETQYF
TGTGCCAGCACCGGACCAGGGATGAAAGAGACCCAGTACTTC
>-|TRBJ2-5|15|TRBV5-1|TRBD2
CASRVTSGNQETQYF
TGCGCCAGCCGTGTGACTAGCGGAAACCAAGAGACCCAGTACTTC
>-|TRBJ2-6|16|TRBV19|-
CASSILSGSGANVLTF
TGTGCCAGTAGTATATTGTCCGGCTCTGGGGCCAACGTCCTGACTTTC
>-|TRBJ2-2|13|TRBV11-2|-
CASSSTFTGELFF
TGTGCCAGCAGCTCGACTTTCACCGGGGAGCTGTTTTTT
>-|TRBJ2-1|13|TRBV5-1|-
CASSSQGGSEQFF
TGCGCCAGCAGCTCCCAGGGTGGCAGTGAGCAGTTCTTC
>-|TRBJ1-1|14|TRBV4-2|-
CASTERGTNTEAFF
TGTGCCAGCACTGAACGGGGGACGAACACTGAAGCTTTCTTT
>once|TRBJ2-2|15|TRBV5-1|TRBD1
CASCRDSYNTGELFF
TGCGCCAGCTGCCGGGACAGCTATAACACCGGGGAGCTGTTTTTT
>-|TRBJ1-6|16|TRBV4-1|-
CASSQEGSSYNSPLHF
TGCGCCAGCAGCCAAGAGGGGAGCTCCTATAATTCACCCCTCCACTTT
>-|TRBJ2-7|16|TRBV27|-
CASSPSGGGVSYEQYF
TGTGCCAGCAGTCCCTCAGGAGGGGGCGTGAGCTACGAGCAGTACTTC
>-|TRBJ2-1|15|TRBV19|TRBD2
CASSILGEGLNEQFF
TGTGCCAGTAGTATTCTGGGGGAGGGCCTTAATGAGCAGTTCTTC
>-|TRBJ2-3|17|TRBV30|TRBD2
CAWSPGLAGGLGDTQYF
TGTGCCTGGAGTCCTGGACTAGCGGGGGGGCTGGGAGATACGCAGTATTTT
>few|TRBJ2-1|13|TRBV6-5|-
CASSYSGENEQFF
TGTGCCAGCAGTTACTCAGGAGAGAATGAGCAGTTCTTC
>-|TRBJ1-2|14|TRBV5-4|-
CASSLGRTDLGYTF
TGTGCCAGCAGCTTGGGTAGGACAGACCTTGGCTACACCTTC
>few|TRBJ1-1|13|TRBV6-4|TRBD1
CASSLTGVTEAFF
TGTGCCAGCAGTCTTACAGGGGTCACTGAAGCTTTCTTT
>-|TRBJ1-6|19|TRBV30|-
CAWKAGPKLSTHYNSPLHF
TGTGCCTGGAAAGCAGGGCCCAAATTATCTACCCACTATAATTCACCCCTCCACTTT
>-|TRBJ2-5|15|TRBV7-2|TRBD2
CASSWWAGGVETQYF
TGTGCCAGCAGCTGGTGGGCGGGAGGTGTCGAGACCCAGTACTTC
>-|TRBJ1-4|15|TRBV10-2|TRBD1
CASSDFDRVYEKLFF
TGCGCCAGCAGTGACTTCGACAGGGTATATGAAAAACTGTTTTTT
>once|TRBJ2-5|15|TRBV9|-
CASSLGGGGQETQYF
TGTGCCAGCAGCCTTGGGGGGGGCGGACAAGAGACCCAGTACTTC
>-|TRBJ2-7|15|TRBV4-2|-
CASSQEDSTLYEQYF
TGTGCCAGCAGCCAAGAAGACAGTACCCTCTACGAGCAGTACTTC
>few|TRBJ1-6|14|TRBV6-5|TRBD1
CASRNSTGRSPLHF
TGTGCCAGCCGAAACTCGACAGGGCGGTCACCCCTCCACTTT
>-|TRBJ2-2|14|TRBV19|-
CASRLQANTGELFF
TGTGCCAGTAGGCTCCAGGCCAACACCGGGGAGCTGTTTTTT
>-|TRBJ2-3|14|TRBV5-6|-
CASSTPGSPDTQYF
TGTGCCAGCAGCACCCCCGGGTCCCCAGATACGCAGTATTTT
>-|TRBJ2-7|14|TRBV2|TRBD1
CASRGQGTSYEQYF
TGTGCCAGCAGAGGACAGGGTACAAGCTACGAGCAGTACTTC
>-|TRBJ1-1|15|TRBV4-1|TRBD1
CASSRMGQGYTEAFF
TGCGCCAGCAGCCGCATGGGACAGGGGTACACTGAAGCTTTCTTT
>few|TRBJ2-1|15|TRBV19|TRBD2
CASTQGLAGGNEQFF
TGTGCCAGTACCCAGGGACTAGCGGGAGGCAATGAGCAGTTCTTC
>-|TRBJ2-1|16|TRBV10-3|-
CAISPTNTEIRGEQFF
TGTGCCATCAGCCCGACTAACACCGAAATACGTGGTGAGCAGTTCTTC
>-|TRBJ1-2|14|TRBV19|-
CASSIWGRDYGYTF
TGTGCCAGTAGTATCTGGGGGAGGGACTATGGCTACACCTTC
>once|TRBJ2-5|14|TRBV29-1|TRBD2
CSVATSGSRETQYF
TGCAGCGTGGCCACTAGCGGGAGTCGCGAGACCCAGTACTTC
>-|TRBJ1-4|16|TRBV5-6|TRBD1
CASSWVGDSGNEKLFF
TGTGCCAGCAGCTGGGTTGGGGACAGCGGTAATGAAAAACTGTTTTTT
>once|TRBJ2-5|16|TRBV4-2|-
CASSQNTRRPGETQYF
TGTGCCAGCAGCCAAAACACCCGCCGGCCGGGGGAGACCCAGTACTTC